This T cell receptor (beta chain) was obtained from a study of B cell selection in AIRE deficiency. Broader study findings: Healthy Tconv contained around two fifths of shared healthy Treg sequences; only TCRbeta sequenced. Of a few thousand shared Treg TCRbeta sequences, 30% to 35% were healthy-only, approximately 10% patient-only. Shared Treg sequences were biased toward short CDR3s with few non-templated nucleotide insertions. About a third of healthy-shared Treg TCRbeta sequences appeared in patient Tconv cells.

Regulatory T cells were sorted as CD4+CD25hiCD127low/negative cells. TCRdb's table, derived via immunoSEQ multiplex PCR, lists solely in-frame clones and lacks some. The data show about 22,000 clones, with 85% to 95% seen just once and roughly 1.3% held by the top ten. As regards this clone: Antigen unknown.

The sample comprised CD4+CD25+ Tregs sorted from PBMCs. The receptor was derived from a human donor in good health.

DNA for the CDR3: TGTGCCAGCAGACCCCCAGGACAGCCCTACACCTTC. It translates to CASRPPGQPYTF. V is TRBV6-6 and J is TRBJ1-2, with a tentative D call TRBD1 (6 bases). Germline V gene lookup returns CDR1 MNHNY and CDR2 SVGAGI (reference sequence). Trimming left V 6 bases short and J 10 bases short, with 15 bases between. The CDR3 consists of 12 residues.